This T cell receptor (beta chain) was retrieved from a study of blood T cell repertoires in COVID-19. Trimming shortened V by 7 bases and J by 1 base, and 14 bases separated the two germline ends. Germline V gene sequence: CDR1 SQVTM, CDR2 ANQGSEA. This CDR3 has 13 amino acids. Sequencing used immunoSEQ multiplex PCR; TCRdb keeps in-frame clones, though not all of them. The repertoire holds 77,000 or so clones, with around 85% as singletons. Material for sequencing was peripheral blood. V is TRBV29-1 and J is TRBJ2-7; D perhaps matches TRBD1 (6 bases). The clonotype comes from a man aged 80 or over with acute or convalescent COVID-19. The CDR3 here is CSAKGGRSYEQYF. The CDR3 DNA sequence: TGCAGCGCAAAAGGGGGTCGTTCCTACGAGCAGTACTTC.